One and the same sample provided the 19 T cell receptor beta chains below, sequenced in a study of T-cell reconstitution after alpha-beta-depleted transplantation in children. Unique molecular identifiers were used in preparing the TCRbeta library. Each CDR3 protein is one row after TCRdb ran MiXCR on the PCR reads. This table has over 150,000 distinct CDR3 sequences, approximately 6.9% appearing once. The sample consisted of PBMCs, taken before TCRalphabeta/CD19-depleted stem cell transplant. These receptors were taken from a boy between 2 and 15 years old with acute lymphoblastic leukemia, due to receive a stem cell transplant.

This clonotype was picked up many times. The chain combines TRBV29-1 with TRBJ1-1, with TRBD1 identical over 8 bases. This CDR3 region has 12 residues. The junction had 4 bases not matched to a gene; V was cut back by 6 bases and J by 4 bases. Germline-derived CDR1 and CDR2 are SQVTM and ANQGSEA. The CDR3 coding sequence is TGCAGCGTACAGGGGGTACGCACTGAAGCTTTCTTT. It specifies CSVQGVRTEAFF.

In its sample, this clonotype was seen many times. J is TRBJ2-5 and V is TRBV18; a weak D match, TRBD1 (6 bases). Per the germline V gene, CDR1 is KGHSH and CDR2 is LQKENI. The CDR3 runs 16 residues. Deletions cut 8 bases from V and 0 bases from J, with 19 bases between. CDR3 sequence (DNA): TGTGCCAGCAAGAACGTGGGACAAATGTACCAAGAGACCCAGTACTTC. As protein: CASKNVGQMYQETQYF.

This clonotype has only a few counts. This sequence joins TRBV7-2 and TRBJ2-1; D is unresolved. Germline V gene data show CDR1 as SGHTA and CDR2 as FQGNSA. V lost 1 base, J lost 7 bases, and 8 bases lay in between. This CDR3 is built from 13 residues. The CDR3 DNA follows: TGTGCCAGCAGCTTAGGTGCCAGAAATGAGCAGTTCTTC. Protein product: CASSLGARNEQFF.

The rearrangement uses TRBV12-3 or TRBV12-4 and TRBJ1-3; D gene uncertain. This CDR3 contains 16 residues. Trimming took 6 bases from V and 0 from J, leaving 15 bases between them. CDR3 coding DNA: TGTGCCAGCAGGATATCTGGTTCCAGCTCTGGAAACACCATATATTTT. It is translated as CASRISGSSSGNTIYF.

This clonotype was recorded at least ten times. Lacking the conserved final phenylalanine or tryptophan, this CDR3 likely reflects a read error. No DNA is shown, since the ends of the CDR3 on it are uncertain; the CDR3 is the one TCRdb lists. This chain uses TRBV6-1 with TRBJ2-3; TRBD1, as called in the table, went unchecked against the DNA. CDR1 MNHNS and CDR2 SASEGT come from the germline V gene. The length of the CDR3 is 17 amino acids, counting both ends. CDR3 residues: CASSEKGPGPVRGSSDL.

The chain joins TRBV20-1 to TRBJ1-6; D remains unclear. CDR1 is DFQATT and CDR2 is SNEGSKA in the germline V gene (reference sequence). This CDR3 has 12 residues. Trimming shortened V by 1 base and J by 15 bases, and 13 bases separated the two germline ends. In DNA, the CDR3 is TGCAGTGCTAGAGTTGGAGGGAATGGCCTCCACTTT. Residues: CSARVGGNGLHF.

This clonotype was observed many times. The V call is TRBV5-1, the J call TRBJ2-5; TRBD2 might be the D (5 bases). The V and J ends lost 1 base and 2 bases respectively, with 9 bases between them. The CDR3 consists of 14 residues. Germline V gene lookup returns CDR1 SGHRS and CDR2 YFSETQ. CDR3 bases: TGCGCCAGCAGCTTGTTACGGGGTCAAGAGACCCAGTACTTC. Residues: CASSLLRGQETQYF.

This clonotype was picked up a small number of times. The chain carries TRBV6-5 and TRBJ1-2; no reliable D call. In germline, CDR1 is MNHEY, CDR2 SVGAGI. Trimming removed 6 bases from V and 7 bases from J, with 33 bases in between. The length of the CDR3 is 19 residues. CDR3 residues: CASSLLSQQLKRPLSGYTF. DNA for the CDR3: TGTGCCAGCAGCTTACTTTCCCAGCAGTTAAAGCGTCCACTAAGTGGCTACACCTTC.

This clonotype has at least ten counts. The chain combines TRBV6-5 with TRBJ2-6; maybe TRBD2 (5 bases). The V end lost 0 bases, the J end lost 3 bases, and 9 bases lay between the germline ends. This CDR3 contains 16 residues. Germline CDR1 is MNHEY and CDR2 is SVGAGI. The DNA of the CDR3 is TGTGCCAGCAGTTACTCGAGAGGGCTTGGGGCCAACGTCCTGACTTTC. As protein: CASSYSRGLGANVLTF.

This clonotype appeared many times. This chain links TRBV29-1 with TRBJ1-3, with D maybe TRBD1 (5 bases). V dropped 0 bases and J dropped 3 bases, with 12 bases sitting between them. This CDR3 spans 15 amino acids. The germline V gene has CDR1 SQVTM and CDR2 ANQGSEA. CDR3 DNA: TGCAGCGTTGAAGATCGGGGGTTCGTTGGAAACACCATATATTTT. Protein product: CSVEDRGFVGNTIYF.

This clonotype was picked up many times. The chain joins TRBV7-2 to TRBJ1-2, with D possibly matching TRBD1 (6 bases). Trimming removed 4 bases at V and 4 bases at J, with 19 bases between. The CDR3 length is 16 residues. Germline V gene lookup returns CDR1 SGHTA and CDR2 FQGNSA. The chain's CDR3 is CASSYFTGWESYGYTF. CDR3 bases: TGTGCCAGCAGCTACTTTACAGGGTGGGAAAGCTATGGCTACACCTTC.

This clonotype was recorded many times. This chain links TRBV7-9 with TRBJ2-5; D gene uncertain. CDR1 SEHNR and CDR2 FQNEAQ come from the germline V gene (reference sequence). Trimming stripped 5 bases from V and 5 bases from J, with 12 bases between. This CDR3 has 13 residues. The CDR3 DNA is TGTGCCAGCAGCCGAGGACCCTTGGAGACCCAGTACTTC. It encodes CASSRGPLETQYF. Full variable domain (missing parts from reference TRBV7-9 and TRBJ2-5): DTGVSQNPRHKITKRGQNVTFRCDPISEHNRLYWYRQTLGQGPEFLTYFQNEAQLEKSRLLSDRFSAERPKGSFSTLEIQRTEQGDSAMYLCASSRGPLETQYFGPGTRLLVL.

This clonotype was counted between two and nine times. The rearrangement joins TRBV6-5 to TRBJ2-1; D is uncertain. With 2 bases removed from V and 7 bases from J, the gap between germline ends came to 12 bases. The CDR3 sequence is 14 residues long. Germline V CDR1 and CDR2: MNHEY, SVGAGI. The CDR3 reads CASSYGQDQNEQFF. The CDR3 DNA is TGTGCCAGCAGTTACGGCCAAGATCAGAATGAGCAGTTCTTC.

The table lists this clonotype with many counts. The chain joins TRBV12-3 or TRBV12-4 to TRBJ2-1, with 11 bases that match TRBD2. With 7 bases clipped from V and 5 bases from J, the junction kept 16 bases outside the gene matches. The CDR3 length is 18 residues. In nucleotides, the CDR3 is TGTGCCAGCACCCTCCCCCCGACTAGCGGGGTTCCAAACAATGAGCAGTTCTTC. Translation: CASTLPPTSGVPNNEQFF.

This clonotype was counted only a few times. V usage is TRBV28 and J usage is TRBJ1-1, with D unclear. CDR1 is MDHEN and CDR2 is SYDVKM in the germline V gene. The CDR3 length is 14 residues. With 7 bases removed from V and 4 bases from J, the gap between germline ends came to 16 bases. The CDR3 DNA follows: TGTGCCAGCACCCCGGGAGGACTTTCCACTGAAGCTTTCTTT. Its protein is CASTPGGLSTEAFF.

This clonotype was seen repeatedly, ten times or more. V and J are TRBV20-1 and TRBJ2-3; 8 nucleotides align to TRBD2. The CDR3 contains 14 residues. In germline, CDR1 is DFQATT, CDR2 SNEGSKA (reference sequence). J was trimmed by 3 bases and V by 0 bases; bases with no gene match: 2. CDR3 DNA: TGCAGTGCTAGAGACCAGCGGGGGACAGATACGCAGTATTTT. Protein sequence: CSARDQRGTDTQYF.

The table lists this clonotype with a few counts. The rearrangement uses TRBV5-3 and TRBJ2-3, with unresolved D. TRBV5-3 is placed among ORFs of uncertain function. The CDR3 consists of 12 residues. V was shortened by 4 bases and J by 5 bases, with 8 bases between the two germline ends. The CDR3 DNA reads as TGTGCCAGAAGCGGATACAGAGATACGCAGTATTTT. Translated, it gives CARSGYRDTQYF.

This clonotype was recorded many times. CDR3 coding DNA: TGCAGTGCTAGGATTCAGCGGGGGGGCAGGGAGACCCAGTACTTC. This encodes CSARIQRGGRETQYF. The chain couples TRBV20-1 to TRBJ2-5; 10 nucleotides agree with TRBD2. CDR1 is DFQATT and CDR2 is SNEGSKA in the germline V gene (reference sequence). J lost 5 bases, V lost 3 bases, and 9 bases had no gene match. This CDR3 is built from 15 residues.

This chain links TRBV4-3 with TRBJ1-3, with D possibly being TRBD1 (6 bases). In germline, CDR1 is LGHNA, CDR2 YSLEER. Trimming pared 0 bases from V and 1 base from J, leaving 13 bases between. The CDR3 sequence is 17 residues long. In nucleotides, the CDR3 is TGCGCCAGCAGCCAAGATTATGGGGGGGCTTCTGGAAACACCATATATTTT. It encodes CASSQDYGGASGNTIYF.